This entry describes one T cell receptor (beta chain). The CDR3 extends over 18 amino acids. Trimming removed 4 bases at V and 1 base at J, with 22 bases between. The germline gives CDR1 LGHDT, CDR2 YNNKEL (reference sequence). Profiling relied on immunoSEQ multiplex PCR, and the TCRdb table lists in-frame clones only, not all of them. The table lists roughly 260,000 clones, almost 90% of them singletons, with about 11% in the top ten. The data belong to a study of blood T cell repertoires in COVID-19. The sample consisted of peripheral blood. This clonotype originated in a woman between 25 and 40 years old with COVID-19, enrolled during active disease. This chain joins TRBV3-1 (or the pseudogene TRBV3-2) and TRBJ1-1, with D tentatively TRBD1 (5 bases). CDR3 DNA sequence: TGTGCCAGCAGCCCCCCGGGTCGGATCCCGGGGGGGAACACTGAAGCTTTCTTT. Protein product: CASSPPGRIPGGNTEAFF.